These 25 T cell receptor beta chains originate from one sample sequenced in a study of blood T cell repertoires in COVID-19. Using immunoSEQ multiplex PCR, the repertoire was profiled, and TCRdb retains in-frame clones only, with some absent. The sample carries more than 150,000 clones, about 83% recorded once. The sequenced material came from peripheral blood. These receptor sequences come from a man in his 70s who had recovered from COVID-19.

The V gene is TRBV5-4, the J gene TRBJ2-7; D gene uncertain. Deletions cut 2 bases from V and 0 bases from J, with 12 bases between. The CDR3 covers 15 residues. Germline V CDR1 and CDR2: SGHNT, YYREEE (reference sequence). The CDR3 DNA is TGTGCCAGCAGCTTTGGGCCGGTAAACTCCTACGAGCAGTACTTC. It codes for CASSFGPVNSYEQYF.

The chain combines TRBV13 with TRBJ2-5; TRBD1 matches 7 bases. V lost 5 bases to trimming and J lost 4 bases; unmatched junction nucleotides: 10. CDR1 and CDR2 from the germline V gene are PRHDT and FYEKMQ (reference sequence). The CDR3 consists of 15 residues. The CDR3 nucleotides are TGTGCCAGCAGCCTCGGACAGGTAACAAGAGAGACCCAGTACTTC. It yields the protein CASSLGQVTRETQYF. Using reference TRBV13 and TRBJ2-5 for the parts outside the CDR3, the full variable domain is AAGVIQSPRHLIKEKRETATLKCYPIPRHDTVYWYQQGPGQDPQFLISFYEKMQSDKGSIPDRFSAQQFSDYHSELNMSSLELGDSALYFCASSLGQVTRETQYFGPGTRLLVL.

The CDR3 bases are TGTGCCAGTAGTATGGGGACAATCAATCAGCCCCAGCATTTT. Translation: CASSMGTINQPQHF. This chain joins TRBV19 and TRBJ1-5; D is perhaps TRBD1 (6 bases). CDR1 is LNHDA and CDR2 is SQIVND in the germline V gene (reference sequence). CDR3 length: 14 amino acids. The V and J ends lost 3 bases and 3 bases respectively, with 9 bases between them. Full variable domain (rest looked up from reference TRBV19 and TRBJ1-5): DGGITQSPKYLFRKEGQNVTLSCEQNLNHDAMYWYRQDPGQGLRLIYYSQIVNDFQKGDIAEGYSVSREKKESFPLTVTSAQKNPTAFYLCASSMGTINQPQHFGDGTRLSIL.

The chain uses TRBV7-2 and TRBJ2-1, with D possibly TRBD2 on 6 matching bases. Germline V lookup: CDR1 SGHTA, CDR2 FQGNSA. The ends were cut back, 5 bases at V and 6 bases at J, with 17 bases in the middle. The CDR3 runs to 15 residues. The chain's CDR3 is CASSPSRRAINEQFF. In nucleotides, the CDR3 is TGTGCCAGCAGCCCCAGCAGGAGGGCTATCAATGAGCAGTTCTTC.

The chain is built from TRBV5-6 and TRBJ1-5, with 7 positions matching TRBD1. CDR1 is SGHDT, CDR2 YYEEEE, per germline. The CDR3 spans 15 residues. V was pared by 1 base and J by 3 bases, with 4 bases of the junction left unmatched. CDR3 sequence reads: CASSLYGTDNQPQHF. CDR3 DNA sequence: TGTGCCAGCAGCTTGTATGGGACAGACAATCAGCCCCAGCATTTT. The complete variable domain, with remaining parts taken from reference TRBV5-6 and TRBJ1-5, reads DAGVTQSPTHLIKTRGQQVTLRCSPKSGHDTVSWYQQALGQGPQFIFQYYEEEERQRGNFPDRFSGHQFPNYSSELNVNALLLGDSALYLCASSLYGTDNQPQHFGDGTRLSIL.

V is TRBV12-3 or TRBV12-4 and J is TRBJ1-2; the D gene is possibly TRBD1 (6 bases). The CDR3 is 13 amino acids. V gave up 2 bases and J gave up 5 bases, with 9 bases separating them. CDR3 loop: CASSLSQGYGYTF. The CDR3 DNA sequence: TGTGCCAGCAGTTTATCACAGGGATATGGCTACACCTTC.

J is TRBJ1-5 and V is TRBV5-6, with no clear D. V lost 3 bases, J lost 3 bases, and 13 bases lay in between. This CDR3 spans 15 amino acids. Germline values: CDR1 SGHDT, CDR2 YYEEEE. DNA for the CDR3: TGTGCCAGCAGCTCGGTGGGAGGAGACAATCAGCCCCAGCATTTT. The encoded protein is CASSSVGGDNQPQHF. The complete variable domain, with remaining parts taken from reference TRBV5-6 and TRBJ1-5, reads DAGVTQSPTHLIKTRGQQVTLRCSPKSGHDTVSWYQQALGQGPQFIFQYYEEEERQRGNFPDRFSGHQFPNYSSELNVNALLLGDSALYLCASSSVGGDNQPQHFGDGTRLSIL.

The chain links TRBV7-2 to TRBJ2-5; D possibly corresponds to TRBD2 (6 bases). Germline CDR1 is SGHTA and CDR2 is FQGNSA. The CDR3 length is 13 residues. Trimming removed 1 base at V and 9 bases at J, with 12 bases between. CDR3 loop: CASSLEIGEAQYF. In nucleotides, the CDR3 is TGTGCCAGCAGCTTAGAGATTGGGGAGGCCCAGTACTTC.

The gene calls are TRBV23-1 and TRBJ1-5, with 8 bases lining up with TRBD1. TRBV23-1 has ORF status, its function being uncertain. The length of the CDR3 is 19 residues. Unmatched junction bases numbered 11, after V lost 0 bases and J lost 1 base. The CDR3, as DNA: TGCGCCAGCAGTCAATCGCCGCGACAGGGGATTGGGAGCAATCAGCCCCAGCATTTT. As protein: CASSQSPRQGIGSNQPQHF.

The rearrangement joins TRBV7-3 to TRBJ2-1, with D possibly being TRBD1 (6 bases). V was pared by 5 bases and J by 0 bases, with 14 bases between. The length of the CDR3 is 16 residues. The germline gives CDR1 SGHTA, CDR2 FQGTGA. In nucleotides, the CDR3 is TGTGCCAGCAGCCTCCCCGGACAGTCCTCCTACAATGAGCAGTTCTTC. Residues: CASSLPGQSSYNEQFF. The full variable domain, in which reference TRBV7-3 and TRBJ2-1 provide the parts outside the CDR3, is GAGVSQTPSNKVTEKGKYVELRCDPISGHTALYWYRQSLGQGPEFLIYFQGTGAADDSGLPNDRFFAVRPEGSVSTLKIQRTERGDSAVYLCASSLPGQSSYNEQFFGPGTRLTVL.

This chain links TRBV2 with TRBJ2-1, with D uncertain. Germline CDR1 reads SNHLY; CDR2 reads FYNNEI. V lost 4 bases and J lost 4, with 5 bases in between. This CDR3 region has 12 residues. The CDR3 DNA sequence: TGTGCCAGCAGTGCTGCGTACAATGAGCAGTTCTTC. Its translation: CASSAAYNEQFF.

The J gene is TRBJ2-4, the V gene TRBV19, with D perhaps TRBD1 (5 bases). The germline V gene encodes CDR1 LNHDA and CDR2 SQIVND (reference sequence). Between the trimmed V and J ends, which lost 1 base and 8 bases, there was a span of 12 bases. This CDR3 is 14 amino acids long. The chain's CDR3 is CASSIGSPRDIQYF. The CDR3 DNA sequence: TGTGCCAGTAGTATAGGATCCCCCAGGGACATTCAGTACTTC.

This clone was detected only once. This same CDR3 is encoded by further DNA sequences in the sample. The J gene is TRBJ2-1, the V gene TRBV6-5; D is uncertain. Trimming took 7 bases from V and 0 from J, leaving 10 bases between them. CDR3 length equals 14 residues. Per germline, CDR1 MNHEY and CDR2 SVGAGI. As DNA, the CDR3 is TGTGCCAGCAACCGCGCAAGCTCCTACAATGAGCAGTTCTTC. Its translation is CASNRASSYNEQFF.

The V call is TRBV28, the J call TRBJ2-2; possible D gene TRBD2, 6 bases. Between the trimmed V and J ends, which lost 6 bases and 4 bases, there was a span of 15 bases. Germline CDR1 MDHEN, CDR2 SYDVKM. The CDR3 covers 15 residues. In nucleotides, the CDR3 is TGTGCCAGCAGCTCCTCTAAAGCGGGCACCGGGGAGCTGTTTTTT. Translated: CASSSSKAGTGELFF.

Here the CDR3 reads CASGFWDRAPYGYTF. Written as DNA, the CDR3 is TGTGCTAGTGGTTTTTGGGACAGGGCGCCCTATGGCTACACCTTC. The chain combines TRBV12-5 with TRBJ1-2, with 9 bases lining up with TRBD1. From germline, CDR1 is LGHNT and CDR2 FRNRAP. This CDR3 region has 15 residues. V shed 3 bases and J 4 bases; nucleotides not matched to a gene: 6.

This chain uses TRBV5-6 with TRBJ2-1; 9 bases are shared with TRBD2. The J segment lost 3 bases and the V segment lost 3 bases, leaving 10 bases of the junction unmatched. The germline gives CDR1 SGHDT, CDR2 YYEEEE. The CDR3 is 17 residues long. CDR3 protein: CASSSLGREGLYNEQFF. DNA of the CDR3: TGTGCCAGCAGCTCCCTGGGGCGGGAGGGCCTCTACAATGAGCAGTTCTTC. Full variable domain (remainder filled in from reference TRBV5-6 and TRBJ2-1): DAGVTQSPTHLIKTRGQQVTLRCSPKSGHDTVSWYQQALGQGPQFIFQYYEEEERQRGNFPDRFSGHQFPNYSSELNVNALLLGDSALYLCASSSLGREGLYNEQFFGPGTRLTVL.

The chain is built from TRBV3-1 (or the pseudogene TRBV3-2) and TRBJ1-4, with a weak D call TRBD1 (6 bases). CDR3 length: 14 residues. The V end was cut by 2 bases, the J end by 13 bases, with 17 bases between. CDR1 is LGHDT and CDR2 is YNNKEL in the germline V gene (reference sequence). The chain's CDR3 is CASSQSGTQEGLFF. The CDR3 nucleotides read TGTGCCAGCAGCCAATCCGGGACACAAGAGGGACTGTTTTTT.

The chain combines TRBV19 with TRBJ1-1, with D possibly being TRBD1 (6 bases). The CDR3 has 16 residues. Trimming took 5 bases from V and 3 from J, leaving 19 bases between them. Germline assignment: CDR1 LNHDA and CDR2 SQIVND (reference sequence). CDR3 sequence reads: CASSPRGRALDTEAFF. The CDR3 DNA is TGTGCCAGTAGTCCCAGGGGCAGGGCACTAGACACTGAAGCTTTCTTT.

To note about this clone: The junction departs from the called germline gene at one end, perhaps through a read error. This rearrangement joins TRBV2 to TRBJ2-7; D possibly corresponds to TRBD1 (5 bases). This CDR3 is 12 amino acids long. Germline CDR1 reads SNHLY; CDR2 reads FYNNEI. The CDR3 nucleotides read TGTGCCAGCGGCGAGGAGACAGTCATCCCGCACTTC. It specifies CASGEETVIPHF.

The rearrangement joins TRBV4-3 to TRBJ1-1, with TRBD1 matching 7 bases. Germline assignment: CDR1 LGHNA and CDR2 YSLEER. After removal of 4 bases from V and 8 bases from J, the junction contained 13 bases not matched to a gene. CDR3 length equals 15 residues. The DNA for the CDR3 is TGCGCCAGCAGCCCCTCCGGGACAGCGAGTGCCGAAGCTTTCTTT. Translated: CASSPSGTASAEAFF.

This sequence joins TRBV7-2 and TRBJ2-7; a possible D gene is TRBD2 (6 bases). CDR1 and CDR2 from the germline V gene are SGHTA and FQGNSA. The V end was cut by 1 base, the J end by 5 bases, with 12 bases between. The length of the CDR3 is 14 residues. CDR3 bases: TGTGCCAGCAGCTTAGGAACTAGCCGGCACGAGCAGTACTTC. Protein: CASSLGTSRHEQYF.

This chain joins TRBV18 and TRBJ2-1; D possibly corresponds to TRBD1 (5 bases). The CDR3 runs to 18 residues. Trimming removed 0 bases from V and 1 base from J, with 16 bases in between. Germline CDR1 reads KGHSH; CDR2 reads LQKENI. CDR3 DNA sequence: TGTGCCAGCTCACCACCTCAGGGCGGAAGATTTTCCTACAATGAGCAGTTCTTC. Translated, it gives CASSPPQGGRFSYNEQFF.

The chain is built from TRBV7-3 and TRBJ2-1; 8 bases align to TRBD1. The V gene end was trimmed by 5 bases and the J gene end by 6 bases; junction bases not matched to a gene: 9. The CDR3 spans 15 residues. Per germline, CDR1 SGHTA and CDR2 FQGTGA. CDR3 sequence (DNA): TGTGCCAGCAGCCCCGAGGGACAGGTACTCAATGAGCAGTTCTTC. Translation gives CASSPEGQVLNEQFF.

The chain recombines TRBV25-1 with TRBJ2-1; D possibly corresponds to TRBD2 (5 bases). This CDR3 contains 12 residues. Per germline, CDR1 MGHDK and CDR2 SYGVNS. Trimming shortened V by 6 bases and J by 8 bases, and 11 bases separated the two germline ends. As DNA, the CDR3 is TGTGCCAGCAGCCCACTAGGCGATGAGCAGTTCTTC. Translating it yields CASSPLGDEQFF.

The chain employs TRBV6-5 and TRBJ2-5; D may be TRBD1 (5 bases). Germline V gene lookup returns CDR1 MNHEY and CDR2 SVGAGI. Trimming removed 1 base at V and 5 bases at J, with 8 bases between. The CDR3 spans 13 residues. In DNA, the CDR3 is TGTGCCAGCAGTTACTTGGGGCGCGAGACCCAGTACTTC. Protein sequence: CASSYLGRETQYF.